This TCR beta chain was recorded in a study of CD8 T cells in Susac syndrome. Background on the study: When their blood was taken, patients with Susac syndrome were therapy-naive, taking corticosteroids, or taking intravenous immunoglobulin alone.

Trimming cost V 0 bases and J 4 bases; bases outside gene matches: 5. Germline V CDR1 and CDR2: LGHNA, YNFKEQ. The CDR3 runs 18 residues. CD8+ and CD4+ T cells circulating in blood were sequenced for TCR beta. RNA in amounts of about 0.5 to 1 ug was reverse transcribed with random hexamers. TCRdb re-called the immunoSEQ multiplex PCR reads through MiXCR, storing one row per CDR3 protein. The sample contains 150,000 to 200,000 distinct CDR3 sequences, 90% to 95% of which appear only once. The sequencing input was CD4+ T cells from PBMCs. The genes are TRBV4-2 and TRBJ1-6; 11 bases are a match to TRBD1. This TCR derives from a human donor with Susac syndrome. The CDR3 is CASSQDLGTGGYNSPLHF. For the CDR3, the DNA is TGTGCCAGCAGCCAAGATCTGGGGACAGGGGGTTATAATTCACCCCTCCACTTT.